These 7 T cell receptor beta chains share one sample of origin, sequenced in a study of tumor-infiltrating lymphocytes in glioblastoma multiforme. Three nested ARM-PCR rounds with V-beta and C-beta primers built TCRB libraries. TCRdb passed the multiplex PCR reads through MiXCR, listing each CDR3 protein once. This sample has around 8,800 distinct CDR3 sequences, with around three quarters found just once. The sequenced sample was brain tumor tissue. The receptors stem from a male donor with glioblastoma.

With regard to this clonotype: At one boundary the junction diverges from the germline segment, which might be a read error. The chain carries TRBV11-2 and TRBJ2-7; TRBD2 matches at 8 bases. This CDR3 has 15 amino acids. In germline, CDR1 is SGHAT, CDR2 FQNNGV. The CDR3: CATEARAGDLYKQYF. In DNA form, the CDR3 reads TGTGCCACCGAAGCGAGAGCGGGAGATCTCTACAAGCAGTACTTC. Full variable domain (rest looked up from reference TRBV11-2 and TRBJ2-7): EAGVAQSPRYKIIEKRQSVAFWCNPISGHATLYWYQQILGQGPKLLIQFQNNGVVDDSQLPKDRFSAERLKGVDSTLKIQPAKLEDSAVYLCATEARAGDLYKQYFGPGTRLTVT.

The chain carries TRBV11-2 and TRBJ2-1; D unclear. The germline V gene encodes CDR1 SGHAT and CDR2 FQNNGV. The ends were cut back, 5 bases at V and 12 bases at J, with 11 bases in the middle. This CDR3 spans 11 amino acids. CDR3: CASSIFDTQFF. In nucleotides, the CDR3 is TGTGCCAGCAGCATATTCGATACGCAGTTCTTC.

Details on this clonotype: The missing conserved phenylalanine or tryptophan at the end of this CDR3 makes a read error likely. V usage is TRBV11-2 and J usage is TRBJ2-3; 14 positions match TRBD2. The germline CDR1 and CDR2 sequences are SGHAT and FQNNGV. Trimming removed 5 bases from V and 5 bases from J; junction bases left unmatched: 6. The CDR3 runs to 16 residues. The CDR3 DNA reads TGTGCCAGCAGCGACGGGACTAGCGGGAGCGGAGATACGCAGTATTTA. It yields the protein CASSDGTSGSGDTQYL.

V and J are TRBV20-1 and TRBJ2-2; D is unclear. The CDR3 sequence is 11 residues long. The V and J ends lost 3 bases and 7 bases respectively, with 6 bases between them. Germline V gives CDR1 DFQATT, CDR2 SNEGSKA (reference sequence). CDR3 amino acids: CSARDNGELFF. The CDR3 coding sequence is TGCAGTGCTAGGGATAACGGGGAGCTGTTTTTT.

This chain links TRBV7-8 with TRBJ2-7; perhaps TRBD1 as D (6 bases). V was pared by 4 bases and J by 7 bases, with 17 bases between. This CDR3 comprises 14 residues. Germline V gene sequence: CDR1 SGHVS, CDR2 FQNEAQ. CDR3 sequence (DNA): TGTGCCAGCAGCTCTACCACAGGGTCCCGGGAGCAGTACGTC. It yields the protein CASSSTTGSREQYV.

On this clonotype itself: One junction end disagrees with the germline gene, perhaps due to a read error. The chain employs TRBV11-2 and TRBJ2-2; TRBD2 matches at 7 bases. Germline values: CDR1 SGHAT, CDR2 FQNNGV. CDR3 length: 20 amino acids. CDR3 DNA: TGTGCCAGCACCCCCTCACTCGGCCAAGGGCTAGCGGTAAATACCGGTGAGCTGTTTTTT. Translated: CASTPSLGQGLAVNTGELFF.

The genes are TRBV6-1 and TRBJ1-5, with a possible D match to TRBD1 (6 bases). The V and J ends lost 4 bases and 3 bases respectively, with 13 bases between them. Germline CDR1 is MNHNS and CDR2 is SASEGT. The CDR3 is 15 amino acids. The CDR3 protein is CASSVGGGFNQPQHF. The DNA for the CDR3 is TGTGCCAGCAGTGTCGGTGGGGGCTTCAATCAGCCCCAGCATTTT.